The 7 T cell receptor beta chains presented below share a single source sample, sequenced in a study of shared clonotypes between healthy human individuals. Naive CD8 cells lacked CD45RO and underwent positive selection for CCR7, leaving out terminally differentiated effector memory CD45RA+ cells. Sequenced by immunoSEQ multiplex PCR; TCRdb stores in-frame clones only, minus some. The sample records under 1 million clones, 96% being singletons. Sequenced input: naive CD8+ T cells sorted from blood. These receptors were taken from a man aged 25 to 40 in good health.

This chain uses TRBV7-6 with TRBJ1-3; D remains unclear. CDR3 size: 14 residues. The germline gives CDR1 SGHVS, CDR2 FNYEAQ. The germline V and J ends were trimmed by 4 bases and 4 bases, with 11 bases remaining between them. For the CDR3, the DNA is TGTGCCAGCAGCTCCTTGGACGTCGGAAACACCATATATTTT. Its translation: CASSSLDVGNTIYF.

The chain recombines TRBV13 with TRBJ2-7; D not certain. The CDR3 spans 12 residues. Trimming removed 5 bases at V and 5 bases at J, with 10 bases between. From germline, CDR1 is PRHDT and CDR2 FYEKMQ (reference sequence). The CDR3 DNA reads TGTGCCAGCAGCCTGGGCACCCACGAGCAGTACTTC. It is translated as CASSLGTHEQYF. The full variable domain, its missing parts supplied by reference TRBV13 and TRBJ2-7, is AAGVIQSPRHLIKEKRETATLKCYPIPRHDTVYWYQQGPGQDPQFLISFYEKMQSDKGSIPDRFSAQQFSDYHSELNMSSLELGDSALYFCASSLGTHEQYFGPGTRLTVT.

The chain carries TRBV5-6 and TRBJ2-5; 7 nucleotides agree with TRBD1. The junction had 5 bases not matched to a gene; V was cut back by 2 bases and J by 4 bases. Germline V CDR1 and CDR2: SGHDT, YYEEEE. This CDR3 comprises 14 residues. DNA of the CDR3: TGTGCCAGCAGCTTCGGGACAGCTATAGAGACCCAGTACTTC. Residues: CASSFGTAIETQYF. The full variable domain, its missing parts supplied by reference TRBV5-6 and TRBJ2-5, is DAGVTQSPTHLIKTRGQQVTLRCSPKSGHDTVSWYQQALGQGPQFIFQYYEEEERQRGNFPDRFSGHQFPNYSSELNVNALLLGDSALYLCASSFGTAIETQYFGPGTRLLVL.

The chain combines TRBV4-3 with TRBJ1-1, with D perhaps TRBD1 (5 bases). The germline V gene has CDR1 LGHNA and CDR2 YSLEER. The CDR3 spans 17 residues. Trimming stripped 4 bases from V and 2 bases from J, with 20 bases between. The CDR3 DNA reads TGCGCCAGCAGCCCAAGCTTCGGCCAAGGGGCCAACACTGAAGCTTTCTTT. Protein product: CASSPSFGQGANTEAFF.

The chain links TRBV7-9 to TRBJ2-7; a possible D gene is TRBD1 (5 bases). This CDR3 is 13 amino acids long. Germline V gene lookup returns CDR1 SEHNR and CDR2 FQNEAQ (reference sequence). Trimming left V 4 bases short and J 2 bases short, with 9 bases between. The CDR3 sequence is CASSSMGPYEQYF. The CDR3 nucleotides read TGTGCCAGCAGCTCGATGGGGCCCTACGAGCAGTACTTC.

This chain uses TRBV27 with TRBJ2-7; D might be TRBD1 (7 bases). Germline V gene data show CDR1 as MNHEY and CDR2 as SMNVEV (reference sequence). The ends were cut back, 5 bases at V and 4 bases at J, with 18 bases in the middle. This CDR3 is built from 15 residues. CDR3 coding DNA: TGTGCCAGCAGTGTGACGGGGGCAGGGGGGTACGAGCAGTACTTC. As protein: CASSVTGAGGYEQYF.

In DNA, the CDR3 is TGTGCCAGCAGCTTAGACAGGGCAGGGGGGAACGGGGAGCTGTTTTTT. Translated, it gives CASSLDRAGGNGELFF. This chain uses TRBV7-8 with TRBJ2-2, with TRBD1 as a possible D gene (7 bases). CDR1 is SGHVS, CDR2 FQNEAQ, per germline. The CDR3 covers 16 residues. Trimming cost V 1 base and J 7 bases, with 16 bases left between them.